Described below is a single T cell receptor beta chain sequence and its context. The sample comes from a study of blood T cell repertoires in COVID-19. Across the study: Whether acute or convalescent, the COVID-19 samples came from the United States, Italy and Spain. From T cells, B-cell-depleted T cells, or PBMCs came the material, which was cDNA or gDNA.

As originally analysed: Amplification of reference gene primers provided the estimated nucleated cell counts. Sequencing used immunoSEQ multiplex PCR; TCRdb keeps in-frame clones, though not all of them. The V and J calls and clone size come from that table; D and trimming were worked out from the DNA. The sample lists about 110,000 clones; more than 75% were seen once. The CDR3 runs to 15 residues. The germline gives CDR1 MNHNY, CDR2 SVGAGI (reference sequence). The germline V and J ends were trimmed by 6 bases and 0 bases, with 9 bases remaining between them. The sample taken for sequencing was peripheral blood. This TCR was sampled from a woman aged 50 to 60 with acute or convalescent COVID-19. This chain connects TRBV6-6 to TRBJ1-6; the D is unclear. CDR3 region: CASSRGSSYNSPLHF. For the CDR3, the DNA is TGTGCCAGCAGCCGCGGGAGCTCCTATAATTCACCCCTCCACTTT.